This record covers a single T cell receptor beta chain. Its target is unknown. These data originate in a study of cytomegalovirus exposure and HLA in healthy donors. Study-level points and caveats: Specific recognition of CMV antigens was confirmed in vitro for three chains (all CMV-associated). In an earlier analysis, most TCR beta V segments were productive about 90% or about 30% of the time. Sequencing had likely introduced a cluster of highly shared sequence variants as an artifact.

The CDR3 is made up of 13 amino acids. Per germline, CDR1 MNHEY and CDR2 SMNVEV (reference sequence). V was shortened by 5 bases and J by 8 bases, with 13 bases between the two germline ends. Primers included in the PCR were 60 Vbeta and 13 Jbeta primers. Profiling relied on immunoSEQ multiplex PCR, and the TCRdb table lists in-frame clones only, not all of them. Of over 150,000 clones in the sample, roughly 80% were seen once. The chain joins TRBV27 to TRBJ2-1; D might be TRBD1 (5 bases). This sequence was found in a male donor in good health and CMV-seronegative. What was sequenced was PBMCs. CDR3 region: CASSIGHLDEQFF. The CDR3 DNA reads TGTGCCAGCAGTATAGGACACCTGGATGAGCAGTTCTTC.